The clone carrying this T cell receptor beta chain has a count of ten or more. This sample was included in a study of T cells in Graves' hyperthyroidism and ophthalmopathy. Amplified TCR beta CDR3 regions derived from RNA transcripts. RT-PCR in the first round (using the HTBI primer set) targeted the TCR CDR3. TCRdb re-derived calls from the multiplex PCR reads in MiXCR, one entry per CDR3 protein. The data contain about 290,000 distinct CDR3 sequences, about a sixth of them seen just once; the ten biggest clones take up approximately 60%. The sequencing sample was made of blood. The TCR originated in a woman between 55 and 75 years old with Graves' ophthalmopathy.

The CDR3 nucleotides are TGTGCCAGCAGTGAAGGTTGGACAGACAATCAGCCCCAGCATTTT. This translates into CASSEGWTDNQPQHF. This sequence joins TRBV2 and TRBJ1-5; D is possibly TRBD1 (6 bases). The CDR3 runs 15 residues. The V and J ends lost 1 base and 3 bases respectively, with 10 bases between them. Germline V gives CDR1 SNHLY, CDR2 FYNNEI.